The 10 T cell receptor beta chains in this list originate from one sample, sequenced in a study of T cells after yellow fever vaccination. TCRdb used MiXCR to reprocess the 5' RACE reads, holding one entry per CDR3 protein. The repertoire holds some 600,000 distinct CDR3 sequences, with more than 9% as singletons. The sample consisted of PBMCs, taken on the day of the yellow fever booster vaccination. These receptor sequences come from a man in his thirties or forties who received the YFV17D yellow fever vaccine.

This clonotype appeared a few times. The V and J genes are TRBV28 and TRBJ2-3; D is uncertain. The CDR3 has 13 residues. Germline assignment: CDR1 MDHEN and CDR2 SYDVKM. V was cut by 4 bases and J by 5 bases, with 10 bases left in between. This chain's CDR3 is CASSSPSVDTQYF. CDR3 bases: TGTGCCAGCAGTTCGCCCAGCGTAGATACGCAGTATTTT.

The V gene is TRBV6-5, the J gene TRBJ1-1; D remains unclear. This CDR3 has 13 residues. CDR1 is MNHEY and CDR2 is SVGAGI in the germline V gene. Trimming shortened V by 0 bases and J by 4 bases, and 6 bases separated the two germline ends. The CDR3 coding sequence is TGTGCCAGCAGTTACTCGACCAGCACTGAAGCTTTCTTT. Encoded protein: CASSYSTSTEAFF.

This chain joins TRBV12-3 or TRBV12-4 and TRBJ2-1, with 16 bases that match TRBD2. This CDR3 region has 17 residues. J gave up 0 bases and V 11 bases, and 7 bases lay outside the gene matches. CDR3 sequence (DNA): TGTGCCTCGGAAGGGACTAGCGGGAGGGTCTCCTACAATGAGCAGTTCTTC. Translation: CASEGTSGRVSYNEQFF.

The V and J genes are TRBV7-8 and TRBJ2-7, with 7 bases fitting TRBD2. Germline assignment: CDR1 SGHVS and CDR2 FQNEAQ. The CDR3 runs to 15 residues. The V segment lost 7 bases and the J segment 6 bases; nucleotides outside the gene matches: 15. The CDR3 DNA reads TGTGCCAGCAACCTCGGGGGGACCTCACAATCCGAGCAGTACTTC. Its protein is CASNLGGTSQSEQYF.

This clonotype was counted between two and nine times. The CDR3 DNA is TGTGCCAGCAGTTACTCTGGACAGAACACAGATACGCAGTATTTT. This encodes CASSYSGQNTDTQYF. V usage is TRBV6-5 and J usage is TRBJ2-3; TRBD1 might be the D (6 bases). CDR3 size: 15 residues. V dropped 0 bases and J dropped 2 bases, with 9 bases sitting between them. Germline CDR1 and CDR2: MNHEY and SVGAGI.

The table lists this clonotype with a few counts. The rearrangement uses TRBV7-2 and TRBJ2-3; D not resolved. The V end lost 1 base, the J end lost 8 bases, and 10 bases lay between the germline ends. Germline V gene data show CDR1 as SGHTA and CDR2 as FQGNSA. This CDR3 is built from 13 residues. CDR3 sequence reads: CASSLGPELTQYF. The CDR3 region has the DNA TGTGCCAGCAGCTTAGGGCCTGAACTTACGCAGTATTTT.

There are a few counts of this clonotype. The chain is built from TRBV19 and TRBJ2-1; no firm D call. CDR1 and CDR2 from the germline V gene are LNHDA and SQIVND (reference sequence). Trimming removed 7 bases at V and 7 bases at J, with 17 bases between. CDR3 length equals 14 residues. Here the CDR3 reads CASNGILPRNEQFF. The CDR3 bases are TGTGCCAGTAATGGGATTCTCCCGAGGAATGAGCAGTTCTTC.

The gene calls are TRBV15 and TRBJ2-2; D assignment may be TRBD1 or TRBD2 (6 bases each). CDR1 LNHNV and CDR2 YYDKDF come from the germline V gene (reference sequence). The V gene lost 5 bases and the J gene lost 7 bases, with 20 bases spanning the gap. The CDR3 covers 16 residues. Here the CDR3 DNA reads TGTGCCACCAGCCCTAAAACGGGGGCAGTAGACGGGGAGCTGTTTTTT. Translation: CATSPKTGAVDGELFF.

This clonotype was recorded a few times. The chain combines TRBV20-1 with TRBJ2-3; D is uncertain. Germline V gives CDR1 DFQATT, CDR2 SNEGSKA (reference sequence). The CDR3 totals 12 residues. V was clipped by 3 bases and J by 5 bases, with 9 bases between them. This chain's CDR3 is CSARLPGDTQYF. The CDR3 coding sequence is TGCAGTGCTAGGCTGCCCGGAGATACGCAGTATTTT.

The V and J genes are TRBV19 and TRBJ1-6; D ambiguous. Between the trimmed V and J ends, which lost 7 bases and 10 bases, there was a span of 14 bases. Per the germline V gene, CDR1 is LNHDA and CDR2 is SQIVND (reference sequence). This CDR3 spans 13 amino acids. CDR3 in amino acids: CASTDHLGSPLHF. The CDR3 nucleotides read TGTGCCAGTACTGACCACCTCGGGTCACCCCTCCACTTT. The entire variable domain, with the rest obtained from reference TRBV19 and TRBJ1-6, is as follows: DGGITQSPKYLFRKEGQNVTLSCEQNLNHDAMYWYRQDPGQGLRLIYYSQIVNDFQKGDIAEGYSVSREKKESFPLTVTSAQKNPTAFYLCASTDHLGSPLHFGNGTRLTVT.